A selection of T cell receptor beta chains follows, all from one sample in a study of cytomegalovirus exposure and HLA in healthy donors. TCRdb's table, derived via immunoSEQ multiplex PCR, lists solely in-frame clones and lacks some. The data show about 210,000 clones, 75% to 80% seen once. The sample comprised PBMCs. These TCRs come from a male donor in good health and CMV-seronegative. CDR3s include the opening cysteine and the closing phenylalanine or tryptophan. D genes are given only for firm matches. Size is omitted from some rows. Given values are once, few, many or a class for expanded clones.

clone_size j_call v_call d_call cdr3_nt cdr3_aa
- TRBJ2-7 TRBV19 - TGTGCCAGTAGTCCGGCGGACATCTACGAGCAGTACTTC CASSPADIYEQYF
- TRBJ2-3 TRBV7-9 - TGTGCCAGCAGCTTAGAGCCAGATACGCAGTATTTT CASSLEPDTQYF
- TRBJ2-5 TRBV9 TRBD2 TGTGCCAGCAGCGTGATCCCGGGACTAGCGCAAGAGACCCAGTACTTC CASSVIPGLAQETQYF
- TRBJ2-7 TRBV7-9 TRBD2 TGTGCCAGCAGCCTACACCGGGAGGACTTCCACGAGCAGTACTTC CASSLHREDFHEQYF
- TRBJ2-7 TRBV11-2 TRBD2 TGTGCCAGCAGCCCCATGGGAGGGGAAGAGCAGTACTTC CASSPMGGEEQYF
- TRBJ2-4 TRBV6-1 - TGTGCCAGCACCCAGGCCCCAGCCAAAAACATTCAGTACTTC CASTQAPAKNIQYF
- TRBJ2-7 TRBV9 TRBD2 TGTGCCAGCAGCGCCGCGCCGGGACTAGCGGGGAACGAGCAGTACTTC CASSAAPGLAGNEQYF
- TRBJ1-2 TRBV4-3 TRBD1 TGCGCCAGCAGCCAGGACAGGGGGCAAGGCTACACCTTC CASSQDRGQGYTF
- TRBJ2-1 TRBV6-4 TRBD1 TGTGCCAGCAGCGGACCCGGGACAGGGACGGGTAATGAGCAGTTCTTC CASSGPGTGTGNEQFF
- TRBJ2-3 TRBV27 TRBD2 TGTGCCAGCAGTCTTAGCGGGAGCACAGATACGCAGTATTTT CASSLSGSTDTQYF
- TRBJ2-1 TRBV5-6 TRBD1 TGTGCCAGCAGCCCTGGGGACAGCTACAATGAGCAGTTCTTC CASSPGDSYNEQFF
once TRBJ2-7 TRBV5-8 TRBD1 TGTGCCAGCAGCTTGCAGGGGGCCTACGAGCAGTACTTC CASSLQGAYEQYF
- TRBJ1-1 TRBV5-4 TRBD1 TGTGCCAGCAGCTTGGAAGGGGACAGGAAAGCTTTCTTT CASSLEGDRKAFF
- TRBJ1-6 TRBV5-1 TRBD1 TGCGCCAGCAGCTTGGGTACAGGACAGGGAGGTAATTCACCCCTCCACTTT CASSLGTGQGGNSPLHF
- TRBJ2-7 TRBV2 - TGTGCCAGCAGTGTTGGTGGGGCCCTCTACGAGCAGTACTTC CASSVGGALYEQYF
- TRBJ1-1 TRBV6-5 - TGTGCCAGTCGACCTCAGGGTGGCCCGAACACTGAAGCTTTCTTT CASRPQGGPNTEAFF
- TRBJ1-1 TRBV7-3 - TGTGCCAGCAGCTCCTTGAGGAGGGCGAACACTGAAGCTTTCTTT CASSSLRRANTEAFF
- TRBJ2-7 TRBV6-4 - TGTGCCAGCAGTCTGGAAACAGGTCTTTCCTACGAGCAGTACTTC CASSLETGLSYEQYF
- TRBJ2-7 TRBV10-3 TRBD1 TGTGCCATCAGTGCGGTGCCAGGGGGTCCGTACGAGCAGTACTTC CAISAVPGGPYEQYF
- TRBJ2-7 TRBV7-2 - TGTGCCAGCAGCTCTCTTTACGAGCAGTACTTC CASSSLYEQYF
- TRBJ2-3 TRBV7-9 - TGTGCCAGCAGCCCCGGGGATAGAGGCACAGATACGCAGTATTTT CASSPGDRGTDTQYF
- TRBJ1-5 TRBV30 TRBD1 TGTGCCTGGAGTGTAGGAGACAGGGTGGGACAGCCCCAGCATTTT CAWSVGDRVGQPQHF
- TRBJ2-5 TRBV9 TRBD1 TGTGCCAGCAGCGTAGAAGGGACAGGGGAGGGAGAGACCCAGTACTTC CASSVEGTGEGETQYF
once TRBJ2-7 TRBV27 - TGTGCCAGCAGTCCCCCTCCCCCCCGGGAGCAGTACTTC CASSPPPPREQYF
- TRBJ1-1 TRBV25-1 - TGTGCCAGCAGTGAATCAGGGATAGGGGCTTTCTTT CASSESGIGAFF
- TRBJ2-7 TRBV27 - TGTGCCAGTACCCAGTTCTACGAGCAGTACTTC CASTQFYEQYF
- TRBJ2-7 TRBV5-1 - TGCGCCAGCAGCTCGCAGGGCCACGAGCAGTACTTC CASSSQGHEQYF
few TRBJ2-7 TRBV7-6 TRBD1 TGTGCCAGCAGCTTGGGACAGGGGTTAGCCTACGAGCAGTACTTC CASSLGQGLAYEQYF
- TRBJ2-7 TRBV11-2 TRBD1 TGTGCCAGCAGCCTACGGACAGGGAGCTACGAGCAGTACTTC CASSLRTGSYEQYF
- TRBJ2-7 TRBV5-4 TRBD1 TGTGCCAGCAGCTTGGGGGACAGGGCGGACTACGAGCAGTACTTC CASSLGDRADYEQYF
- TRBJ1-4 TRBV10-3 TRBD1 TGTGCCATCAGTGAGGCAGGGGGCGAGGATGAAAAACTGTTTTTT CAISEAGGEDEKLFF
- TRBJ1-1 TRBV7-9 - TGTGCCAGCAGCCCAGACGGGGTGGGTACTGAAGCTTTCTTT CASSPDGVGTEAFF
few TRBJ1-5 TRBV28 - TGTGCCAGCAGCCTTAATCAGCCCCAGCATTTT CASSLNQPQHF
once TRBJ2-2 TRBV11-2 TRBD2 TGTGCCAGCAGCTGGGCGGGAGCGAACACCGGGGAGCTGTTTTTT CASSWAGANTGELFF
- TRBJ2-6 TRBV5-1 - TGCGCCAGCGAGGCGGGCTCTGGGGCCAACGTCCTGACTTTC CASEAGSGANVLTF
- TRBJ2-7 TRBV7-8 - TGTGCCGGACGGGACAACTCCTACGAGCAGTACTTC CAGRDNSYEQYF
- TRBJ2-3 TRBV6-5 TRBD1 TGTGCCACCAAGCCGACAGGGGGCGCAGATACGCAGTATTTT CATKPTGGADTQYF
- TRBJ2-7 TRBV29-1 - TGCAGCGTTACAGCATCTTCCTACGAGCAGTACTTC CSVTASSYEQYF
- TRBJ2-2 TRBV9 - TGTGCCAGCGGGGAGGACGGTGCGAACACCGGGGAGCTGTTTTTT CASGEDGANTGELFF
- TRBJ2-1 TRBV27 TRBD2 TGTGCCAGCAGTTCTCACGTAGCGGGGGGGCGGGTCTTCAATGAGCAGTTCTTC CASSSHVAGGRVFNEQFF
- TRBJ2-1 TRBV5-1 TRBD2 TGCGCCAGCTCCATACTAGCGGGGGTGGACAATGAGCAGTTCTTC CASSILAGVDNEQFF
- TRBJ2-7 TRBV5-6 TRBD1 TGTGCCAGCAGCAACGACAGGGCCGCCGGGTCCTACGAGCAGTACTTC CASSNDRAAGSYEQYF
once TRBJ1-1 TRBV7-2 - TGTGCCAGCAGCTCGGACATGAACACTGAAGCTTTCTTT CASSSDMNTEAFF
- TRBJ2-1 TRBV9 TRBD1 TGTGCCAGCAGCGCGACAGGGGGCTACTACAATGAGCAGTTCTTC CASSATGGYYNEQFF
few TRBJ1-1 TRBV28 - TGTGCCAGCGGGGAGATCTTGAACACTGAAGCTTTCTTT CASGEILNTEAFF
few TRBJ1-1 TRBV21-1 - TGTGCCAGCAGCAAGGGGGGACCCCAGCACACTGAAGCTTTCTTT CASSKGGPQHTEAFF
- TRBJ2-7 TRBV7-9 - TGTGCCAGCAGCATAACCTCAGGGTCCGAGCAGTACTTC CASSITSGSEQYF
few TRBJ2-7 TRBV5-6 TRBD1 TGTGCCAGCAGCTGTCAGGGGGACAGGTGTTACTACGAGCAGTACTTC CASSCQGDRCYYEQYF